The next 30 T cell receptor beta chains were all read from a single sample in a study of shared clonotypes between healthy human individuals. The method was immunoSEQ multiplex PCR; TCRdb's version includes in-frame clones alone and lacks a portion of them. There are a few million clones in the sample; 95% occur only once, and approximately 0.13% lies in the top ten. Sequencing was carried out using naive CD4+ T cells sorted from blood. The subset denotes: CD45RA+ positively selected. Receptor source: a man aged 18-30 years in good health.

The rearrangement links TRBV29-1 to TRBJ2-3, with 7 bases lining up with TRBD2. V shed 8 bases and J 4 bases; nucleotides not matched to a gene: 15. Germline V CDR1 and CDR2: SQVTM, ANQGSEA. The CDR3 runs 15 residues. CDR3 loop: CSTRRSGGGADTQYF. In nucleotides, the CDR3 is TGCAGCACCCGACGATCAGGCGGGGGAGCAGATACGCAGTATTTT.

This clone was seen once. V is TRBV25-1 and J is TRBJ2-7; D call uncertain. Trimming stripped 1 base from V and 4 bases from J, with 11 bases between. The CDR3 is 14 residues long. Per the germline V gene, CDR1 is MGHDK and CDR2 is SYGVNS. The CDR3 DNA is TGTGCCAGCAGTGAATTTTCAGTGGGTTACGAGCAGTACTTC. It codes for CASSEFSVGYEQYF.

This clone occurred once. The chain is built from TRBV19 and TRBJ2-2; D is undetermined. Trimming took off 7 bases at V and 2 bases at J, with 8 bases between the two ends. CDR1 and CDR2 (germline): LNHDA, SQIVND (reference sequence). The CDR3 has 13 amino acids. CDR3 bases: TGTGCCAGTATAGGCAGAAACACCGGGGAGCTGTTTTTT. It specifies CASIGRNTGELFF.

Remarks on this clone: The same CDR3 can be traced to other DNA sequences in this sample. The chain couples TRBV18 to TRBJ1-1; D is unresolved. The CDR3 length is 13 residues. Trimming shortened V by 3 bases and J by 0 bases, and 5 bases separated the two germline ends. CDR1 KGHSH and CDR2 LQKENI come from the germline V gene. For the CDR3, the DNA is TGTGCCAGCTCACCGGACTTGAACACTGAAGCTTTCTTT. Translation: CASSPDLNTEAFF. Complete variable domain (other parts from reference TRBV18 and TRBJ1-1): NAGVMQNPRHLVRRRGQEARLRCSPMKGHSHVYWYRQLPEEGLKFMVYLQKENIIDESGMPKERFSAEFPKEGPSILRIQQVVRGDSAAYFCASSPDLNTEAFFGQGTRLTVV.

The chain links TRBV7-2 to TRBJ2-1; no reliable D call. CDR1 is SGHTA and CDR2 is FQGNSA in the germline V gene. The CDR3 runs 17 residues. V lost 4 bases, J lost 8 bases, and 24 bases lay in between. For the CDR3, the DNA is TGTGCCAGCAGCTCTATAGTGGGGTACCCCTCTCGCGATGAGCAGTTCTTC. As protein: CASSSIVGYPSRDEQFF.

V is TRBV2 and J is TRBJ2-3, with TRBD2 matching 9 bases. Trimming cost V 1 base and J 1 base; bases outside gene matches: 3. CDR3 length equals 16 residues. In germline, CDR1 is SNHLY, CDR2 FYNNEI. DNA for the CDR3: TGTGCCAGCAGTGAAGATATAGCGGGGGGCACAGATACGCAGTATTTT. Translated, it gives CASSEDIAGGTDTQYF.

This rearrangement joins TRBV6-1 to TRBJ1-2, with D uncertain. Germline CDR1 MNHNS, CDR2 SASEGT. V shed 10 bases and J shed 8 bases, with 23 bases lying between them. This CDR3 comprises 14 residues. The CDR3 coding sequence is TGTGCCACCAGGCCTTTTGCGGGTGGTAACGGCTACACCTTC. Translation gives CATRPFAGGNGYTF.

The genes are TRBV6-6 and TRBJ2-2, with D maybe TRBD2 (5 bases). Germline CDR1 MNHNY, CDR2 SVGAGI (reference sequence). CDR3 length: 15 residues. The V end lost 5 bases, the J end lost 2 bases, and 12 bases lay between the germline ends. The DNA of the CDR3 is TGTGCCAGCAGTACCAGGACTCTCAACACCGGGGAGCTGTTTTTT. This sequence encodes CASSTRTLNTGELFF.

This clone was seen once. V is TRBV11-2 and J is TRBJ2-7; 10 nucleotides line up with TRBD1. J lost 0 bases, V lost 5 bases, and 10 bases had no gene match. Germline values: CDR1 SGHAT, CDR2 FQNNGV. The CDR3 covers 17 residues. CDR3 in DNA: TGTGCCAGCAGCCCCCCGCCCGGACAGGGGGGCTCCTACGAGCAGTACTTC. Protein: CASSPPPGQGGSYEQYF.

This clone is a singleton in its sample. The V and J genes are TRBV28 and TRBJ2-7; no definite D call. Between the trimmed V and J ends, which lost 4 bases and 3 bases, there was a span of 10 bases. This CDR3 has 13 amino acids. Per germline, CDR1 MDHEN and CDR2 SYDVKM. This CDR3 is CASSSPVDYEQYF. CDR3 coding DNA: TGTGCCAGCAGTTCGCCTGTCGACTACGAGCAGTACTTC.

The chain combines TRBV5-4 with TRBJ2-3; D may match TRBD1 or TRBD2 (5 bases each). The CDR3 is made up of 16 amino acids. Per germline, CDR1 SGHNT and CDR2 YYREEE (reference sequence). Between the trimmed V and J ends, which lost 2 bases and 0 bases, there was a span of 13 bases. This chain's CDR3 is CASSFRDGGSTDTQYF. The CDR3 DNA follows: TGTGCCAGCAGCTTCCGGGACGGTGGGAGCACAGATACGCAGTATTTT.

The chain is built from TRBV28 and TRBJ1-4, with a tentative D call TRBD1 (5 bases). The CDR3 covers 14 residues. Germline V gene sequence: CDR1 MDHEN, CDR2 SYDVKM. Trimming pared 8 bases from V and 5 bases from J, leaving 15 bases between. As DNA, the CDR3 is TGTGCCAGCTGCGGACAACCCATAAATGAAAAACTGTTTTTT. Translated: CASCGQPINEKLFF.

The rearrangement joins TRBV6-5 to TRBJ1-1, with TRBD1 identical over 11 bases. Trimming removed 1 base from V and 0 bases from J; junction bases left unmatched: 1. This CDR3 spans 16 amino acids. The germline V gene encodes CDR1 MNHEY and CDR2 SVGAGI. The CDR3 region has the DNA TGTGCCAGCAGTTACTGGACAGGGGGCTTGAACACTGAAGCTTTCTTT. This codes for CASSYWTGGLNTEAFF.

The J gene is TRBJ2-7, the V gene TRBV28; D possibly uses TRBD1 or TRBD2 (5 bases each). With 7 bases removed from V and 2 bases from J, the gap between germline ends came to 15 bases. The CDR3 has 14 amino acids. Per the germline V gene, CDR1 is MDHEN and CDR2 is SYDVKM. The CDR3 spells CASTSWDGTYEQYF. CDR3 nucleotides: TGTGCCAGCACCTCCTGGGACGGAACCTACGAGCAGTACTTC.

The table lists this clone with a count of one. J is TRBJ2-1 and V is TRBV19, with TRBD1 matching over 7 bases. Germline-derived CDR1 and CDR2 are LNHDA and SQIVND (reference sequence). This CDR3 spans 16 amino acids. The J segment lost 1 base and the V segment lost 3 bases, leaving 6 bases of the junction unmatched. CDR3 nucleotides: TGTGCCAGTAGTATCGGAAGGGGGCGATCCTACAATGAGCAGTTCTTC. This encodes CASSIGRGRSYNEQFF. The full variable domain, with the rest looked up from reference TRBV19 and TRBJ2-1, is DGGITQSPKYLFRKEGQNVTLSCEQNLNHDAMYWYRQDPGQGLRLIYYSQIVNDFQKGDIAEGYSVSREKKESFPLTVTSAQKNPTAFYLCASSIGRGRSYNEQFFGPGTRLTVL.

The table lists this clone with a count of one. The V and J genes are TRBV19 and TRBJ2-5; 7 positions match TRBD2. Looked up from germline, CDR1 is LNHDA and CDR2 is SQIVND (reference sequence). The J segment lost 4 bases and the V segment lost 5 bases, leaving 7 bases of the junction unmatched. The CDR3 consists of 14 residues. For the CDR3, the DNA is TGTGCCAGTAGTGGGACTACGGCTGGAGAGACCCAGTACTTC. Translated, it gives CASSGTTAGETQYF.

This rearrangement joins TRBV7-9 to TRBJ2-6; TRBD1 agrees at 8 bases. Germline V lookup: CDR1 SEHNR, CDR2 FQNEAQ (reference sequence). The CDR3 is 19 residues long. V lost 1 base, J lost 0 bases, and 8 bases stayed unmatched. The CDR3 here is CASSLGQGTQSSGANVLTF. In nucleotides, the CDR3 is TGTGCCAGCAGCTTAGGACAGGGGACTCAAAGCTCTGGGGCCAACGTCCTGACTTTC.

The chain is built from TRBV19 and TRBJ2-7; TRBD2 agrees at 9 bases. Germline CDR1 and CDR2: LNHDA and SQIVND (reference sequence). The V segment lost 5 bases and the J segment 4 bases; nucleotides outside the gene matches: 15. This CDR3 has 17 residues. DNA for the CDR3: TGTGCCAGTAGTTCCGCGGCGGCCCTGACTAGCGGATACGAGCAGTACTTC. Translated: CASSSAAALTSGYEQYF. Variable domain in full (rest from reference TRBV19 and TRBJ2-7): DGGITQSPKYLFRKEGQNVTLSCEQNLNHDAMYWYRQDPGQGLRLIYYSQIVNDFQKGDIAEGYSVSREKKESFPLTVTSAQKNPTAFYLCASSSAAALTSGYEQYFGPGTRLTVT.

The chain couples TRBV10-3 to TRBJ1-5; D gene unclear. V lost 4 bases, J lost 5 bases, and 9 bases lay in between. The CDR3 extends over 13 amino acids. Germline loops: CDR1 ENHRY, CDR2 SYGVKD. CDR3 nucleotides: TGTGCCATCAGTGTATCGGGCCATCAGCCCCAGCATTTT. It encodes CAISVSGHQPQHF.

The chain employs TRBV7-9 and TRBJ2-1; D is unresolved. Germline V lookup: CDR1 SEHNR, CDR2 FQNEAQ (reference sequence). CDR3 length: 13 amino acids. The V end lost 4 bases, the J end lost 5 bases, and 9 bases lay between the germline ends. CDR3 bases: TGTGCCAGCAGCTCCACAAGGGACAATGAGCAGTTCTTC. Protein sequence: CASSSTRDNEQFF.

V gene TRBV28 combines with J gene TRBJ1-4; possible D gene TRBD1, 5 bases. The CDR3 has 13 residues. The germline V gene has CDR1 MDHEN and CDR2 SYDVKM. Trimming cost V 6 bases and J 4 bases, with 9 bases left between them. The CDR3 spells CASSAGGNEKLFF. The CDR3 region has the DNA TGTGCCAGCAGCGCCGGGGGTAATGAAAAACTGTTTTTT.

The chain combines TRBV6-1 with TRBJ1-1; TRBD1 matches at 9 bases. Trimming removed 7 bases from V and 7 bases from J; junction bases left unmatched: 13. Germline loops: CDR1 MNHNS, CDR2 SASEGT. This CDR3 spans 15 amino acids. The CDR3: CASTPGGTGSFEAFF. Written as DNA, the CDR3 is TGTGCCAGCACCCCGGGGGGGACAGGGTCTTTTGAAGCTTTCTTT.

The chain couples TRBV7-2 to TRBJ2-5; 9 bases are shared with TRBD2. This CDR3 spans 16 amino acids. Germline-derived CDR1 and CDR2 are SGHTA and FQGNSA. V was clipped by 3 bases and J by 2 bases; unmatched bases: 7. CDR3 DNA sequence: TGTGCCAGCAGCTTCTTAGCGGGGGCCAGACAAGAGACCCAGTACTTC. This codes for CASSFLAGARQETQYF.

This chain joins TRBV29-1 and TRBJ2-1, with 12 nucleotides matching TRBD2. Trimming at V came to 3 bases and at J to 4 bases, leaving 10 bases not matched to a gene. Germline CDR1 reads SQVTM; CDR2 reads ANQGSEA. CDR3 length: 17 amino acids. This chain's CDR3 is CSVDLGLAGGQYNEQFF. The CDR3 region has the DNA TGCAGCGTTGACTTAGGCCTAGCGGGGGGGCAGTACAATGAGCAGTTCTTC.

The chain links TRBV23-1 to TRBJ2-7; D ambiguous. TRBV23-1 is an ORF; its function is uncertain. The CDR3 totals 15 residues. V lost 2 bases, J lost 0 bases, and 11 bases lay in between. The CDR3 here is CASSQDAGLSYEQYF. The CDR3 nucleotides read TGCGCCAGCAGTCAAGATGCAGGCCTCTCCTACGAGCAGTACTTC.

The CDR3 is CASSYKSGTASYEQYF. In DNA form, the CDR3 reads TGTGCCAGCAGTTACAAATCCGGGACAGCATCCTACGAGCAGTACTTC. The chain recombines TRBV6-5 with TRBJ2-7; 7 positions agree with TRBD1. The CDR3 spans 16 residues. The V segment lost 2 bases and the J segment 1 base; nucleotides outside the gene matches: 8. Germline values: CDR1 MNHEY, CDR2 SVGAGI.

The chain has TRBV6-5 and TRBJ2-5, with D possibly TRBD2 on 6 matching bases. Per germline, CDR1 MNHEY and CDR2 SVGAGI. Trimming shortened V by 0 bases and J by 1 base, and 9 bases separated the two germline ends. This CDR3 has 15 amino acids. CDR3 DNA sequence: TGTGCCAGCAGTTACTCGGCGGGAACCCAAGAGACCCAGTACTTC. It encodes CASSYSAGTQETQYF.

The rearrangement joins TRBV5-5 to TRBJ1-6; TRBD1 might be the D (5 bases). The CDR3 totals 14 residues. Germline V gene sequence: CDR1 SGHKS, CDR2 YYEKEE (reference sequence). V was cut by 2 bases and J by 8 bases, with 11 bases left in between. The CDR3 sequence is CASSFSRVDSPLHF. As DNA, the CDR3 is TGTGCCAGCAGCTTCAGCAGGGTGGATTCACCCCTCCACTTT.

The chain joins TRBV6-5 to TRBJ2-2, with 12 bases matching TRBD1. Germline values: CDR1 MNHEY, CDR2 SVGAGI. This CDR3 is built from 16 residues. The J segment lost 6 bases and the V segment lost 4 bases, leaving 6 bases of the junction unmatched. CDR3 coding DNA: TGTGCCAGCAGTTCCTCGGGACAGGGGGCGGCCGGGGAGCTGTTTTTT. Residues: CASSSSGQGAAGELFF.

The DNA for the CDR3 is TGTGCCAGCCAGGCCCGGACAGAGACCTACGAGCAGTACTTC. Its protein is CASQARTETYEQYF. The chain joins TRBV7-9 to TRBJ2-7; D might be TRBD1 (6 bases). Germline V gene data show CDR1 as SEHNR and CDR2 as FQNEAQ (reference sequence). V gave up 8 bases and J gave up 2 bases, with 16 bases separating them. The CDR3 has 14 residues.